This T cell receptor beta chain was retrieved from a study of human T cells and chemical hapten exposure. One entry per CDR3 protein results from TCRdb running MiXCR on the RACE reads. The sample lists about 46,000 distinct CDR3 sequences; 4.3% were seen once. This clonotype was seen many times. Per germline, CDR1 LGHDT and CDR2 YNNKEL (reference sequence). The CDR3 contains 12 residues. J gave up 16 bases and V 0 bases, and 6 bases lay outside the gene matches. Regarding time point: healthy volunteer bleed at 2 weeks. The authors' total RNA extraction used unfractionated whole blood. Sequencing input: whole blood. The sequence was obtained from a female donor in good health. Some clones in this sample may be carry-over from other donors' samples. V is TRBV3-1 and J is TRBJ2-1; 7 positions match TRBD1. The CDR3: CASSQDDRATFF. In nucleotides, the CDR3 is TGTGCCAGCAGCCAAGATGACAGGGCTACTTTCTTC.